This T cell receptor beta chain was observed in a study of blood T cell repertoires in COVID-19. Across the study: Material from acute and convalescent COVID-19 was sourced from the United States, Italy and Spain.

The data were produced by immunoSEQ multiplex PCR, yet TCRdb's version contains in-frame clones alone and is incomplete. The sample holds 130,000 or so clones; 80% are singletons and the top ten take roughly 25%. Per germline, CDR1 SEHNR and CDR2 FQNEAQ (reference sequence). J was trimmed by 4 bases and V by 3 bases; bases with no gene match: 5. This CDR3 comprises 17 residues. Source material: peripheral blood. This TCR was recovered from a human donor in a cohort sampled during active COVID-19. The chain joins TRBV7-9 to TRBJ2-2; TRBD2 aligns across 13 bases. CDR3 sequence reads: CASSLPGLAGLTGELFF. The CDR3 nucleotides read TGTGCCAGCAGCTTGCCGGGACTAGCGGGACTCACCGGGGAGCTGTTTTTT.